This T cell receptor beta chain derives from a study of human T cells and chemical hapten exposure. Study-level findings and limits: With regard to DPC sensitization, TCRs above 1 in 1000 frequency did not change.

V trimming: 6 bases; J trimming: 0 bases; junction bases outside the gene matches: 14. CDR3 length equals 18 residues. CDR1 and CDR2 from the germline V gene are LGHNT and FRNRAP. The study used a library that attached unique molecular identifiers to individual cDNA molecules. TCRdb fed the RACE reads into MiXCR, producing one record per CDR3 protein. The sample has approximately 84,000 distinct CDR3 sequences, 8.6% seen once. As for time point: healthy volunteer bleed at 6 weeks. Whole blood, unfractionated, served as the material for total RNA extraction. Many counts were recorded for this clonotype. Its antigen remains unknown.

Sample: whole blood. The TCR originated in a male donor in good health. Some clones in this sample may be carry-over from other donors' samples. V usage is TRBV12-5 and J usage is TRBJ1-5; TRBD1 agrees at 7 bases. The CDR3 is CASGSSLDRANSNQPQHF. The CDR3 bases are TGTGCTAGTGGCTCCTCCTTAGACAGGGCGAATAGCAATCAGCCCCAGCATTTT.